This T cell receptor (beta chain) was identified during a study of T cell responses to AZD1222 COVID-19 vaccine. To note about this clone: What it binds is not known.

Second-dose recipients at about 4 or about 12 weeks were treated as one pooled group. This CDR3 spans 12 amino acids. The germline CDR1 and CDR2 sequences are SGHVS and FQNEAQ. V lost 1 base and J 3 bases, leaving 1 base between the germline ends. The study's findings and limits: Targets within unmutated variant regions were reportedly found for nearly half of spike-specific TCRs.

Clones were sequenced by immunoSEQ multiplex PCR, and TCRdb holds only the in-frame ones, with some missing. The repertoire includes about 130,000 clones, about 88% of them detected once, and approximately 9.4% sits in the top ten. V is TRBV7-8 and J is TRBJ2-1; the D is unclear. The receptor was derived from an adult who received the AZD1222 COVID-19 vaccine. The specimen comprised peripheral blood, sampled 28 days after the second AZD1222 dose. The CDR3 region is CASSLDYNEQFF. The CDR3 DNA sequence: TGTGCCAGCAGCTTAGACTACAATGAGCAGTTCTTC. Filled out from reference TRBV7-8 and TRBJ2-1, the complete variable domain reads GAGVSQSPRYKVAKRGQDVALRCDPISGHVSLFWYQQALGQGPEFLTYFQNEAQLDKSGLPSDRFFAERPEGSVSTLKIQRTQQEDSAVYLCASSLDYNEQFFGPGTRLTVL.